This record concerns one T cell receptor (beta chain) sequence. This CDR3 comprises 14 residues. The germline V gene encodes CDR1 DFQATT and CDR2 SNEGSKA (reference sequence). After removal of 0 bases from V and 12 bases from J, the junction contained 12 bases not matched to a gene. RNA was extracted from bulk tissue without any cell sorting. Three rounds of nested PCR, following a modified ARM-PCR protocol, produced the TCRbeta library. TCRdb itself ran the multiplex PCR reads through MiXCR, one entry per CDR3 protein. Among over 100,000 distinct CDR3 sequences listed, more than 70% were seen once. The record originates from a study of tumor and adjacent non-tumor tissue in lung cancer. Study context: Patients were aged about 30 to 85, nine to eleven men and roughly 5 women, stage I to III.

This sequence was found in a woman aged 55 to 70 with non-small cell lung cancer. The source material was lung tumor tissue. The chain couples TRBV20-1 to TRBJ1-2, with 8 bases that match TRBD1. The CDR3 here is CSAREQGVLDGNTF. The CDR3 DNA sequence: TGCAGTGCTAGAGAACAGGGGGTATTGGACGGCAACACCTTC.